This is a list of T cell receptor beta chains from one sample in a study of T cells in narcolepsy. Clones were read by immunoSEQ multiplex PCR, and TCRdb kept only the in-frame ones, dropping some. The repertoire holds approximately 30,000 clones, with 65% to 85% as singletons. The specimen sequenced was memory (CD45RA-) CD4+ T cells from blood. The source is a human donor in good health. Each CDR3 is given with its conserved first and last residue. D genes are given only for firm matches. Clone size is stated in some rows and not others, as once, few, many or a class when expanded.

len: 15; d_gene: -; j_gene: TRBJ1-4; v_gene: TRBV2; abundance: -; CDR3aa: CASSERRGTNEKLFF; CDR3nt: TGTGCCAGCAGTGAACGCAGGGGCACTAATGAAAAACTGTTTTTT
len: 16; d_gene: -; j_gene: TRBJ1-3; v_gene: TRBV15; abundance: once; CDR3aa: CATSRDSLTAGNTIYF; CDR3nt: TGTGCCACCAGCAGAGATTCCCTCACAGCTGGAAACACCATATATTTT
len: 14; d_gene: TRBD1; j_gene: TRBJ2-7; v_gene: TRBV7-2; abundance: -; CDR3aa: CASSFDRGPGEQYF; CDR3nt: TGTGCCAGCAGCTTTGACAGGGGGCCGGGCGAGCAGTACTTC
len: 15; d_gene: -; j_gene: TRBJ2-1; v_gene: TRBV6-6; abundance: -; CDR3aa: CASSYSRGGTNEQFF; CDR3nt: TGTGCCAGCAGTTACTCAAGGGGGGGTACCAATGAGCAGTTCTTC
len: 13; d_gene: -; j_gene: TRBJ2-5; v_gene: TRBV2; abundance: few; CDR3aa: CASSGTVTETQYF; CDR3nt: TGTGCCAGCAGTGGAACGGTCACGGAGACCCAGTACTTC
len: 13; d_gene: -; j_gene: TRBJ1-2; v_gene: TRBV11-1; abundance: -; CDR3aa: CASSPDSNYGYTF; CDR3nt: TGTGCCAGCAGCCCAGACAGTAACTATGGCTACACCTTC
len: 14; d_gene: -; j_gene: TRBJ2-3; v_gene: TRBV27; abundance: -; CDR3aa: CASSPRFFTDTQYF; CDR3nt: TGTGCCAGCAGTCCTCGGTTTTTCACAGATACGCAGTATTTT
len: 15; d_gene: -; j_gene: TRBJ2-1; v_gene: TRBV5-1; abundance: -; CDR3aa: CASSFQTRAGNEQFF; CDR3nt: TGCGCCAGCAGCTTTCAGACCCGTGCAGGGAATGAGCAGTTCTTC
len: 12; d_gene: TRBD1; j_gene: TRBJ1-1; v_gene: TRBV30; abundance: few; CDR3aa: CACRQGVTEAFF; CDR3nt: TGTGCCTGCCGTCAGGGGGTCACTGAAGCTTTCTTT
len: 15; d_gene: TRBD1; j_gene: TRBJ1-4; v_gene: TRBV5-5; abundance: once; CDR3aa: CASSLDRGTNEKLFF; CDR3nt: TGTGCCAGCAGTCTCGACAGGGGAACTAATGAAAAACTGTTTTTT
len: 15; d_gene: -; j_gene: TRBJ1-1; v_gene: TRBV7-2; abundance: few; CDR3aa: CASSSRGGGGTEAFF; CDR3nt: TGTGCCAGCAGTTCCCGGGGGGGCGGAGGGACTGAAGCTTTCTTT
len: 13; d_gene: -; j_gene: TRBJ1-2; v_gene: TRBV2; abundance: -; CDR3aa: CASSRQGDYGYTF; CDR3nt: TGTGCCAGCAGCCGGCAGGGAGACTATGGCTACACCTTC
len: 14; d_gene: -; j_gene: TRBJ2-6; v_gene: TRBV18; abundance: -; CDR3aa: CASLREAGANVLTF; CDR3nt: TGTGCCAGCCTTAGGGAGGCCGGGGCCAACGTCCTGACTTTC
len: 14; d_gene: -; j_gene: TRBJ2-3; v_gene: TRBV14; abundance: -; CDR3aa: CASSRGVSTYTQYF; CDR3nt: TGTGCCAGCAGCCGAGGAGTTAGTACATATACGCAGTATTTT
len: 14; d_gene: -; j_gene: TRBJ2-1; v_gene: TRBV6-1; abundance: -; CDR3aa: CASIPGAGMDEQFF; CDR3nt: TGTGCCAGCATCCCGGGGGCAGGGATGGATGAGCAGTTCTTC
len: 15; d_gene: -; j_gene: TRBJ1-4; v_gene: TRBV4-2; abundance: -; CDR3aa: CASSLDRGLSEKLFF; CDR3nt: TGTGCCAGCAGCTTGGATCGGGGCTTGAGTGAAAAACTGTTTTTT
len: 15; d_gene: TRBD1; j_gene: TRBJ1-3; v_gene: TRBV6-5; abundance: -; CDR3aa: CASSVPRQGLNTIYF; CDR3nt: TGTGCCAGCAGTGTTCCCAGACAGGGGCTCAACACCATATATTTT
len: 14; d_gene: TRBD1; j_gene: TRBJ1-6; v_gene: TRBV5-1; abundance: -; CDR3aa: CASSAGQVNSPLHF; CDR3nt: TGCGCCAGCAGCGCTGGACAGGTGAATTCACCCCTCCACTTT
len: 14; d_gene: -; j_gene: TRBJ2-7; v_gene: TRBV4-1; abundance: -; CDR3aa: CASSRGVVTQEQYF; CDR3nt: TGCGCCAGCAGCCGGGGGGTCGTTACTCAAGAGCAGTACTTC
len: 14; d_gene: -; j_gene: TRBJ2-1; v_gene: TRBV18; abundance: -; CDR3aa: CASSPRWSGDEQFF; CDR3nt: TGTGCCAGCTCACCCCGCTGGTCCGGGGATGAGCAGTTCTTC
len: 14; d_gene: -; j_gene: TRBJ1-4; v_gene: TRBV16; abundance: -; CDR3aa: CASSPISSHEKLFF; CDR3nt: TGTGCCAGCAGCCCAATATCGTCCCATGAAAAACTGTTTTTT
len: 14; d_gene: -; j_gene: TRBJ2-5; v_gene: TRBV19; abundance: -; CDR3aa: CASSISGGQETQYF; CDR3nt: TGTGCCAGTAGTATTTCGGGCGGACAAGAGACCCAGTACTTC
len: 17; d_gene: -; j_gene: TRBJ2-1; v_gene: TRBV7-2; abundance: once; CDR3aa: CASSPTQGSYSYNEQFF; CDR3nt: TGTGCCAGCAGCCCGACTCAGGGTAGCTACTCCTACAATGAGCAGTTCTTC
len: 13; d_gene: -; j_gene: TRBJ2-3; v_gene: TRBV11-3; abundance: -; CDR3aa: CASSLDQGDTQYF; CDR3nt: TGTGCCAGCAGCTTAGATCAGGGGGATACGCAGTATTTT
len: 15; d_gene: TRBD1; j_gene: TRBJ1-1; v_gene: TRBV6-1; abundance: -; CDR3aa: CASIDREGMNTEAFF; CDR3nt: TGTGCCAGCATCGACAGGGAGGGGATGAACACTGAAGCTTTCTTT
len: 15; d_gene: TRBD1; j_gene: TRBJ1-6; v_gene: TRBV6-6; abundance: -; CDR3aa: CASSYSTGGSSPLHF; CDR3nt: TGTGCCAGCAGTTACTCGACAGGGGGTAGTTCACCCCTCCACTTT
len: 15; d_gene: TRBD1; j_gene: TRBJ1-5; v_gene: TRBV6-6; abundance: -; CDR3aa: CASSGGTGAYQPQHF; CDR3nt: TGTGCCAGCAGTGGCGGGACAGGGGCTTATCAGCCCCAGCATTTT
len: 12; d_gene: -; j_gene: TRBJ1-5; v_gene: TRBV5-6; abundance: -; CDR3aa: CASTPLSQPQHF; CDR3nt: TGTGCCAGCACCCCGCTGTCTCAGCCCCAGCATTTT
len: 15; d_gene: -; j_gene: TRBJ2-1; v_gene: TRBV4-1; abundance: -; CDR3aa: CASSPTGITYNEQFF; CDR3nt: TGCGCCAGCAGCCCTACAGGGATCACCTACAATGAGCAGTTCTTC
len: 10; d_gene: -; j_gene: TRBJ2-1; v_gene: TRBV2; abundance: -; CDR3aa: CASAEDQQFF; CDR3nt: TGTGCCAGTGCCGAGGACCAGCAGTTCTTC
len: 18; d_gene: -; j_gene: TRBJ2-1; v_gene: TRBV12-5; abundance: -; CDR3aa: CASGLVRAGGLRRDEQFF; CDR3nt: TGTGCTAGTGGTTTGGTACGTGCCGGGGGCTTACGAAGGGATGAGCAGTTCTTC
len: 13; d_gene: -; j_gene: TRBJ2-7; v_gene: TRBV4-1; abundance: -; CDR3aa: CASSRGASYEQYF; CDR3nt: TGCGCCAGCAGCAGGGGGGCCTCCTACGAGCAGTACTTC
len: 15; d_gene: -; j_gene: TRBJ2-7; v_gene: TRBV5-8; abundance: -; CDR3aa: CASSPQGKLPYEQYF; CDR3nt: TGTGCCAGCAGCCCACAGGGTAAACTTCCCTACGAGCAGTACTTC
len: 15; d_gene: -; j_gene: TRBJ1-1; v_gene: TRBV18; abundance: -; CDR3aa: CASSPPVSKVTEAFF; CDR3nt: TGTGCCAGCTCACCACCCGTCTCTAAGGTCACTGAAGCTTTCTTT
len: 17; d_gene: TRBD2; j_gene: TRBJ2-5; v_gene: TRBV5-1; abundance: -; CDR3aa: CASSRMPGLAGAETQYF; CDR3nt: TGCGCCAGCAGCCGGATGCCGGGACTAGCGGGAGCGGAGACCCAGTACTTC
len: 16; d_gene: TRBD2; j_gene: TRBJ2-2; v_gene: TRBV2; abundance: once; CDR3aa: CASSEVRGGTTGELFF; CDR3nt: TGTGCCAGCAGTGAAGTGCGGGGGGGCACCACCGGGGAGCTGTTTTTT
len: 14; d_gene: -; j_gene: TRBJ1-5; v_gene: TRBV6-6; abundance: -; CDR3aa: CASSYVSTGQPQHF; CDR3nt: TGTGCCAGCAGTTACGTATCGACAGGTCAGCCCCAGCATTTT
len: 12; d_gene: -; j_gene: TRBJ2-7; v_gene: TRBV7-9; abundance: -; CDR3aa: CASSLGVYEQYF; CDR3nt: TGTGCCAGCAGCTTAGGGGTATACGAGCAGTACTTC
len: 14; d_gene: -; j_gene: TRBJ2-3; v_gene: TRBV7-2; abundance: -; CDR3aa: CASSSTRTTDTQYF; CDR3nt: TGTGCCAGCAGTTCGACTAGAACCACAGATACGCAGTATTTT
len: 15; d_gene: TRBD1; j_gene: TRBJ1-2; v_gene: TRBV5-1; abundance: -; CDR3aa: CASSATSGQSYGYTF; CDR3nt: TGCGCCAGCAGCGCAACCTCGGGACAGAGCTATGGCTACACCTTC